Listed here is a single T cell receptor (beta chain). Its recognized antigen is unknown. No base-level quality is on record; no much larger clone is a single base apart. This specimen's time point label, interpreted: about 5 months on oral tofacitinib. What this sample's treatment or condition label stands for: oral pan-JAK inhibitor, 5-10 mg twice daily. From alopecia areata patients, peripheral blood was collected along with lesional scalp punch biopsies. After PBMCs were isolated by density centrifugation and stained for CD3, CD4 and CD8, a FACSAria was used to sort CD4+ and CD8+ T cells. This record belongs to a study of CD8+ T cells in alopecia areata (dated by TCRdb to about 2018). As for the study more broadly: Treated patients were enrolled in an open-label pilot trial of oral tofacitinib at 5 to 10 mg twice daily for moderate-to-severe alopecia areata. Biopsies were taken from tofacitinib-treated patients at baseline and again at 4 and 24 weeks into treatment, and several of those patients also had a later scalp biopsy. In treated patients, disease severity was measured using the SALT score, which gives the percentage of scalp surface area affected. In humans, TCRbeta sequencing was performed on scalp tissue and on sorted CD4+ and CD8+ peripheral blood T cells from healthy controls and from patients with patchy or totalis/universalis alopecia areata. The study used high-throughput TCRbeta sequencing to examine T cell clonal expansion in alopecia areata, in both the C3H/HeJ mouse model and human patients. RNA was extracted with the PAXgene miRNA kit for fixed scalp, the miRNeasy kit for PBMCs, and the RNeasy kit for mouse skin. Scalp clonality was compared across normal scalp (n=4), patchy alopecia areata scalp (n=8), and alopecia totalis/universalis scalp (n=8). immunoSEQ multiplex PCR using 35 Vbeta forward primers and 13 Jbeta reverse primers was used to amplify TCRbeta CDR3 regions. Tofacitinib was given for 6 to 18 months, followed by 6 months of follow-up off drug to assess delayed response and recurrence. Broad study findings and their caveats: Many expanded lesional clones persisted in scalp and blood during tofacitinib treatment, which may partly explain relapse after stopping treatment. Lesional scalp, especially in alopecia totalis/universalis, showed higher clonality and more expanded CD8+ clones than normal scalp, suggesting antigenic drive. With tofacitinib, both scalp clonality and the number of expanded CD8+ clones among the top 100 scalp clones went down significantly. Because the treated cohort was small and had only one nonresponder, larger studies are needed to examine links between baseline CD8+ expansion and response. Scalp TCR repertoire analysis is complicated because resident alphabeta T cells in normal human skin are also sequenced, whereas mouse skin is dominated by gammadelta T cells. TCR sequences shared between patients were less clear than in mice, possibly partly because of HLA diversity in the patient population.

Trimming takes 5 bases off V and 3 bases off J; junction bases not matched to a gene: 6. The germline V gene provides CDR1 SGHVS and CDR2 FNYEAQ. Spanning cysteine to phenylalanine, the CDR3 consists of 15 amino acids. Left in the record is the CDR3 DNA by itself, 45 bases read in frame from the first base. Library construction relied on the immunoSEQ multiplex PCR assay. To provide template for TCR sequencing, every sample had RNA extracted and reverse transcribed into cDNA. First-strand cDNA was synthesized using SuperScript III with a 2:1 mix of oligo-dT and random hexamers. A synthetic immune receptor repertoire was used to gauge amplification bias, and whatever bias remained was removed computationally. The original pipeline was this. After raw reads were preprocessed to remove errors, the CDR3 was defined following IMGT conventions as running from the conserved cysteine to phenylalanine. Clonality was calculated as 1 minus Shannon entropy normalized by log2 of the number of productive unique TCRs. Scalp TCRbeta sequences were cross-referenced with sorted blood CD4 and CD8 repertoires so that the CD4 or CD8 identity of scalp clones could be inferred. TCRdb's version of the immuneACCESS table is confined to in-frame rearrangements and falls short of the full clone set. An unresolved V gene accounts for under half of the shortfall where checked; the remainder is of unknown origin. The V and J calls and clone size come from that table; D and trimming were worked out from the DNA. The sample profile shows more than 150,000 clones; roughly three fifths of them were found once. The leading ten clones occupy around 12% of the sample.

The chain is assembled from TRBV7-6 and TRBJ2-2; TRBD1 aligns with 7 central bases. The source is a human donor with alopecia areata. The material sequenced was CD8+ T cells sorted from blood, taken at week 24, from a patient treated with tofacitinib. The nucleotides read TGTGCCAGCAGCAACCCACAGGGGTACACCGGGGAGCTGTTTTTT. Its translation reads: CASSNPQGYTGELFF.